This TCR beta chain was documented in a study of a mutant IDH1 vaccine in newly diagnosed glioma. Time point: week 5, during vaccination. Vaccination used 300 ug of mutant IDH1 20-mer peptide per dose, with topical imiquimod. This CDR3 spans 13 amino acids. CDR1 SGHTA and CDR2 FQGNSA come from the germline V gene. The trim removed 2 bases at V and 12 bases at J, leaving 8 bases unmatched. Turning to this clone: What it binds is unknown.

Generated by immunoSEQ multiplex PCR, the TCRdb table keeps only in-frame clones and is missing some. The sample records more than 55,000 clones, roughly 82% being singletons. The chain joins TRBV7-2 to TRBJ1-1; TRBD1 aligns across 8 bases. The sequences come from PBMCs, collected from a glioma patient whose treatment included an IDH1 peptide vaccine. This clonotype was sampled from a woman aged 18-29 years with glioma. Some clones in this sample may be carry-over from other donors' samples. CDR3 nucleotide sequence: TGTGCCAGCAGCTTACGGCCCAGGGGGCGATCTTTCTTT. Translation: CASSLRPRGRSFF.